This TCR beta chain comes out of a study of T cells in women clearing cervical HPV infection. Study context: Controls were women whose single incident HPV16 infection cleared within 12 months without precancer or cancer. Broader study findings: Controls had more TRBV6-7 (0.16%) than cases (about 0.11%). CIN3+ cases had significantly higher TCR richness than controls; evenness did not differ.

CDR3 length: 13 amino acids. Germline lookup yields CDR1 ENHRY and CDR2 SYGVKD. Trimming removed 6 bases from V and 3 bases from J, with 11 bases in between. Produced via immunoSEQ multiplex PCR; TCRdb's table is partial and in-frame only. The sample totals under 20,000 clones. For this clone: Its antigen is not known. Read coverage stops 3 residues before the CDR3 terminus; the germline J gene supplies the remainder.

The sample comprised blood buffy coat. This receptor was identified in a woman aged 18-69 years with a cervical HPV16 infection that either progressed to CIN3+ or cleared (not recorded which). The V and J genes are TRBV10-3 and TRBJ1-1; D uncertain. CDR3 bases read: TGTGCCATCAGGGTCCGTTCAGACACTGAA. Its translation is CAIRVRSDTE. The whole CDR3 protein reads CAIRVRSDTEAFF.